These T cell receptor beta chains were read from a single sample in a study of T cell repertoires in cytomegalovirus infection. One entry per CDR3 protein results from TCRdb running MiXCR on the reads. The table shows fewer than 350,000 distinct CDR3 sequences, with under 20% occurring only once. The material sequenced was PBMCs. These receptors came from a human donor in good health (CMV status not recorded). Some clones in this sample may be carry-over from other donors' samples. The CDR3 runs from the conserved cysteine through the conserved F or W. The D gene is left open where the match is weak. Clone sizes are given selectively: once, few, many, or a class where the clone is expanded.

CDR3 length | J gene | D gene | V gene | clone size | CDR3 DNA | CDR3 protein
14 | TRBJ1-4 | NA | TRBV2 | few | TGTGCCAGCAGAAAATCGGGACTCGGTGAAAAACTGTTTTTT | CASRKSGLGEKLFF
15 | TRBJ2-3 | NA | TRBV20-1 | NA | TGCAGTGCCCCAAGGGGGGGGGGAAGCACAGATACGCAGTATTTT | CSAPRGGGSTDTQYF
15 | TRBJ1-2 | TRBD1 | TRBV12-3/TRBV12-4 | NA | TGTGCCAGCAGACTAGGGACAGGGGTTAACTATGGCTACACCTTC | CASRLGTGVNYGYTF
14 | TRBJ1-2 | TRBD1 | TRBV7-2 | many | TGTGCCAGCAGCTTTAGGGAAGGACAGGGGGTCTACACCTTC | CASSFREGQGVYTF
15 | TRBJ1-1 | NA | TRBV7-2 | many | TGTGCCAGCAGCTTAGTGGCAGAAATGAACACTGAAGCTTTCTTT | CASSLVAEMNTEAFF
18 | TRBJ1-1 | TRBD1 | TRBV28 | many | TGTGCCAGCAGTTTTTTTGGGGCCCGGGTTTGGACAGGACGAGTAGCTTTCTTT | CASSFFGARVWTGRVAFF
13 | TRBJ2-1 | NA | TRBV6-6 | few | TGTGCCAGCAGCAGATGGGGGGGCGATGAGCAGTTCTTC | CASSRWGGDEQFF
16 | TRBJ1-1 | NA | TRBV4-1 | few | TGCGCCAGCAGCCAAGAACCCACGGACTTAGTCGGGGGGCAGATCTTT | CASSQEPTDLVGGQIF
15 | TRBJ2-3 | NA | TRBV6-1 | many | TGTGCCAGCTTCGCCGGGGGAACTCGCACAGATACGCAGTATTTT | CASFAGGTRTDTQYF
16 | TRBJ2-7 | NA | TRBV27 | few | TGTGCCAGCAGTTTAGGCCCGGGACACCAGAAATACGAGCAGTACTTC | CASSLGPGHQKYEQYF
13 | TRBJ2-1 | NA | TRBV28 | few | TGTGCCAGCAGTGGTGGTGGGACGCGTGAGCAGTTCTTC | CASSGGGTREQFF
13 | TRBJ2-1 | NA | TRBV29-1 | NA | TGCAGCGTTGATTCCCTAGCGAGGGGTGAGCAGTTCTTC | CSVDSLARGEQFF
14 | TRBJ2-7 | TRBD1 | TRBV28 | many | TGTGCCAGCAGGCGACAGGGTATCACCTACGAGCAGTACTTC | CASRRQGITYEQYF
16 | TRBJ2-3 | TRBD2 | TRBV7-9 | few | TGTGCCAGCAGCTTAGACCCCAGCGGGGCGAGGGGTACGCAGTATTTT | CASSLDPSGARGTQYF
15 | TRBJ1-1 | NA | TRBV2 | few | TGTGCCAGCAGGCGCACCAGAGGGACTGGCACTGAAGCTTTCTTT | CASRRTRGTGTEAFF
15 | TRBJ2-7 | NA | TRBV6-1 | NA | TGTGCCAGCTCTCTTCTCCGGGACGGATTCTACGAGCAGTACTTC | CASSLLRDGFYEQYF
12 | TRBJ1-1 | NA | TRBV2 | NA | TGTGCCAGCAGCGTTCGGCGGACTGAAGCTTTCTTT | CASSVRRTEAFF
15 | TRBJ2-5 | TRBD2 | TRBV6-5 | few | TGTGCCAGCAGCTATACTAGCGGGGGACAAGAGACCCAGTACTTC | CASSYTSGGQETQYF
17 | TRBJ2-5 | TRBD2 | TRBV5-4 | few | TGTGCCAGCAGCCCCCCGGGGCGGGGGGGCCGAGGAGAGACCCAGTACTTC | CASSPPGRGGRGETQYF
14 | TRBJ1-1 | NA | TRBV11-1 | few | TGTGCCAGCAGCACGCGGACGGAGGCGCTTGAAGCTTTCTTT | CASSTRTEALEAFF
14 | TRBJ1-4 | NA | TRBV4-2 | NA | TGTGCCAGCAGCCAAGGACAGCTTAATGAAAAACTGTTTTTT | CASSQGQLNEKLFF
13 | TRBJ2-7 | NA | TRBV28 | NA | TGTGCCAGCAGTTTTCGACAGCCCAGCGAGCAGTACTTC | CASSFRQPSEQYF
15 | TRBJ1-1 | NA | TRBV7-9 | NA | TGTGCCAGCAGCTCTCCGACAAGCCCCAACACTGAAGCTTTCTTT | CASSSPTSPNTEAFF
15 | TRBJ2-3 | TRBD2 | TRBV7-8 | many | TGTGCCAGCAGCTCCTTAGCGGGGGGGCCAGATACGCAGTATTTT | CASSSLAGGPDTQYF
13 | TRBJ1-1 | TRBD1 | TRBV10-3 | NA | TGTGCCACCGGGACAGGAGAGAACACTGAAGCTTTCTTT | CATGTGENTEAFF
15 | TRBJ2-1 | TRBD1 | TRBV7-2 | NA | TGTGCCAGCAGCTTCCGGGACAGCTCCTACAATGAGCAGTTCTTC | CASSFRDSSYNEQFF
14 | TRBJ1-4 | NA | TRBV7-2 | many | TGTGCCAGCAGCTTCGGGACTGACAATGAAAAACTGTTTTTT | CASSFGTDNEKLFF
13 | TRBJ2-2 | NA | TRBV12-3/TRBV12-4 | NA | TGTGCCAGCAGGATATCCAGGGCCGGGGAGCTGTTTTTT | CASRISRAGELFF
15 | TRBJ1-2 | NA | TRBV4-3 | NA | TGCGCCAGCAGCCCTTGGAGCGGTGCGGACTATGGCTACACCTTC | CASSPWSGADYGYTF
14 | TRBJ2-7 | NA | TRBV7-9 | NA | TGTGCCAGCAGCTTAGACAGGAGCTCCTACGAGCAGTACTTC | CASSLDRSSYEQYF
15 | TRBJ1-5 | TRBD1 | TRBV2 | NA | TGTGCCAGCAGGCCGGGACAGGGGGACAATCAGCCCCAGCATTTT | CASRPGQGDNQPQHF
14 | TRBJ1-2 | TRBD1 | TRBV28 | many | TGTGCCAGCAGTCAACCCGGGACAGGGCTTGGCTACACCTTC | CASSQPGTGLGYTF
15 | TRBJ2-7 | NA | TRBV11-3 | NA | TGTGCCAGCAGTCCGAATGCGGGAAACAACTACGAGCAGTACTTC | CASSPNAGNNYEQYF
15 | TRBJ2-2 | NA | TRBV7-9 | NA | TGTGCCAGCAGCCGAGCGGCGGCGAACACCGGGGAGCTGTTTTTT | CASSRAAANTGELFF
16 | TRBJ2-1 | TRBD1 | TRBV4-3 | many | TGCGCCAGCAGCCAAGATCTCGAGACAGGGACCAATGAGCAGTTCTTC | CASSQDLETGTNEQFF
16 | TRBJ1-1 | TRBD1 | TRBV11-2 | NA | TGTGCCAGCAGCCCCCAGGGGGCAGCCGTGAACACTGAAGCTTTCTTT | CASSPQGAAVNTEAFF
15 | TRBJ1-5 | TRBD1 | TRBV7-2 | many | TGTGCCAGCAGCTCCAGACAGGGGGCGACTCAGCCCCAGCATTTT | CASSSRQGATQPQHF
14 | TRBJ1-2 | NA | TRBV4-1 | NA | TGCGCCAGCAGCCAAGGGTCGGGGGACTATGGCTACACCTTC | CASSQGSGDYGYTF
19 | TRBJ1-1 | TRBD1 | TRBV4-3 | many | TGCGCCAGCAGCCCTACCAGGGGGGCAGTTGCGACTAAGAACACTGAAGCTTTCTTT | CASSPTRGAVATKNTEAFF
14 | TRBJ1-4 | NA | TRBV7-2 | many | TGTGCCAGCAGTCCGGACGGAGCCGTTGAAAAACTGTTTTTT | CASSPDGAVEKLFF
14 | TRBJ1-5 | TRBD1 | TRBV28 | NA | TGTGCCAGCAGTCCCGACAGGGACAATCAGCCCCAGCATTTT | CASSPDRDNQPQHF
13 | TRBJ2-5 | NA | TRBV7-2 | NA | TGTGCCAGCACCCGCGGTCACCAAGAGACCCAGTACTTC | CASTRGHQETQYF